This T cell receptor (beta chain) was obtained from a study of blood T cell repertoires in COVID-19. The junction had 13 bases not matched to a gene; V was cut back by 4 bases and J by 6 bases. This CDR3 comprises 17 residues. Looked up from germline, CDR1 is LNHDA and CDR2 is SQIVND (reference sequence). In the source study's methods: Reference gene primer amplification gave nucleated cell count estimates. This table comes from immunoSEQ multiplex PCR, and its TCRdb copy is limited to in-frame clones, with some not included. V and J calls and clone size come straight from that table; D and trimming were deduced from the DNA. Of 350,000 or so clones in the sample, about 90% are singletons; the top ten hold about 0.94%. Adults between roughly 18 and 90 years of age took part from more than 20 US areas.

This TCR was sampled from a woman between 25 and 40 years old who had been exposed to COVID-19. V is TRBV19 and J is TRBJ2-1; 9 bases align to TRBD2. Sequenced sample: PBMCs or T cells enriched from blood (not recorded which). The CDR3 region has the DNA TGTGCCAGTAGTACCTCCCTCGCGGGAGGGACCATCAATGAGCAGTTCTTC. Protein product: CASSTSLAGGTINEQFF.